Below, one T cell receptor beta chain is given with its context. Here immunoSEQ multiplex PCR was the method, and the copy in TCRdb shows in-frame clones only, minus some. The sample contains roughly 200,000 clones, 82% of which appear only once. This sample was taken from a study of blood T cell repertoires in COVID-19. The source of this sequence is a woman aged 55-70 years with COVID-19, enrolled during active disease. The sample consisted of peripheral blood.

The CDR3 coding sequence is TGTGCCAGCTACCCCATCACAGGGGTTGGTCAGCCCCAGCATTTT. Translating gives CASYPITGVGQPQHF. The chain carries TRBV28 and TRBJ1-5, with TRBD1 matching over 7 bases. Trimming cost V 8 bases and J 6 bases; bases outside gene matches: 13. From germline, CDR1 is MDHEN and CDR2 SYDVKM. The CDR3 consists of 15 residues.